Below, 12 T cell receptor beta chains from the same sample are listed, as sequenced in a study of shared clonotypes between healthy human individuals. CD8 cells regarded as naive lacked CD45RO, were positively chosen for CCR7, and omitted terminally differentiated effector memory CD45RA+ cells. Some clones are missing from TCRdb's copy, which holds only in-frame ones; the method was immunoSEQ multiplex PCR. The sample records under 1 million clones, 95% to 97% being singletons. The sequenced sample was naive CD8+ T cells sorted from blood. These receptors were collected from a man aged 30 to 45 in good health.

The CDR3 sequence: CASGFTETGLTGELFF. DNA for the CDR3: TGTGCTAGTGGTTTCACCGAGACAGGGCTCACCGGGGAGCTGTTTTTT. This chain links TRBV12-5 with TRBJ2-2; 7 nucleotides agree with TRBD1. CDR3 length: 16 residues. CDR1 is LGHNT, CDR2 FRNRAP, per germline. The junction had 8 bases not matched to a gene; V was cut back by 3 bases and J by 4 bases.

The CDR3 region has the DNA TGTGCCAGCAGTCTTACTAGCGCCGGGGAGCTGTTTTTT. It codes for CASSLTSAGELFF. J is TRBJ2-2 and V is TRBV28; 7 positions agree with TRBD2. The CDR3 is 13 amino acids. CDR1 and CDR2 (germline): MDHEN, SYDVKM. V shed 5 bases, J shed 6 bases, and the junction held 3 bases outside the gene matches.

V gene TRBV9 combines with J gene TRBJ1-2; D may be TRBD1 (5 bases). There are 14 residues in the CDR3. V lost 6 bases, J lost 5 bases, and 17 bases lay in between. Germline assignment: CDR1 SGDLS and CDR2 YYNGEE. CDR3 sequence reads: CASKGRNGPYGYTF. The DNA of the CDR3 is TGTGCCAGCAAGGGACGGAATGGGCCTTATGGCTACACCTTC.

The rearrangement uses TRBV7-9 and TRBJ1-5; 8 positions agree with TRBD1. There are 16 residues in the CDR3. Per the germline V gene, CDR1 is SEHNR and CDR2 is FQNEAQ (reference sequence). V trimming: 5 bases; J trimming: 9 bases; junction bases outside the gene matches: 15. CDR3 nucleotides: TGTGCCAGCAGCGAGGACAGGGCGCTGATAGAATCGCCCCAGCATTTT. Translating it yields CASSEDRALIESPQHF.

This chain joins TRBV10-3 and TRBJ1-4, with D possibly TRBD1 on 5 matching bases. Germline assignment: CDR1 ENHRY and CDR2 SYGVKD. The V end was cut by 0 bases, the J end by 5 bases, with 13 bases between. The CDR3 loop spans 16 amino acids. CDR3 sequence (DNA): TGTGCCATCAGTGAGTCCCCCGGGACTGCGAATGAAAAACTGTTTTTT. Amino acids: CAISESPGTANEKLFF.

With respect to this clone: Other nucleotide sequences in the sample specify the same CDR3. This sequence joins TRBV4-3 and TRBJ1-3; D gene uncertain. Trimming shortened V by 1 base and J by 0 bases, and 7 bases separated the two germline ends. The CDR3 runs to 15 residues. Germline values: CDR1 LGHNA, CDR2 YSLEER. The CDR3 region is CASSQGRGSGNTIYF. Here the CDR3 DNA reads TGCGCCAGCAGCCAAGGCCGGGGCTCTGGAAACACCATATATTTT.

CDR3 DNA: TGTGCCAGCAGCTTAGATCTTGGGGGGAATATCTACGAGCAGTACTTC. Translated, it gives CASSLDLGGNIYEQYF. The V and J genes are TRBV11-2 and TRBJ2-7; D perhaps matches TRBD2 (6 bases). V gave up 0 bases and J gave up 3 bases, with 15 bases separating them. This CDR3 spans 16 amino acids. The V gene's germline CDR1 is SGHAT and CDR2 FQNNGV.

Only one count was recorded for this clone. The V gene is TRBV6-1, the J gene TRBJ2-7, with TRBD1 matching over 11 bases. The CDR3 spans 19 residues. Germline V gene sequence: CDR1 MNHNS, CDR2 SASEGT. V lost 2 bases, J lost 0 bases, and 12 bases stayed unmatched. In nucleotides, the CDR3 is TGTGCCAGCAGTGAACTCTGGGACAGGGGGTTTGGAAGCTCCTACGAGCAGTACTTC. It is translated as CASSELWDRGFGSSYEQYF.

V usage is TRBV7-2 and J usage is TRBJ2-3; 10 bases line up with TRBD1. CDR1 and CDR2 from the germline V gene are SGHTA and FQGNSA. J lost 0 bases, V lost 5 bases, and 11 bases had no gene match. This CDR3 comprises 18 residues. CDR3 nucleotides: TGTGCCAGCAGCCCTGGACAGGGGGGGAAACGAAGCACAGATACGCAGTATTTT. This translates into CASSPGQGGKRSTDTQYF.

The V gene is TRBV14, the J gene TRBJ2-7, with 8 bases lining up with TRBD2. The J segment lost 8 bases and the V segment lost 7 bases, leaving 16 bases of the junction unmatched. Germline loops: CDR1 SGHDN, CDR2 FVKESK. The CDR3 runs to 15 residues. DNA for the CDR3: TGTGCCAGCACCCCGGGGGGGGGCTCTTGGTACCAGCAGTACTTC. Its protein is CASTPGGGSWYQQYF.

V usage is TRBV5-4 and J usage is TRBJ2-3; D is possibly TRBD1 (6 bases). This CDR3 spans 15 amino acids. V lost 1 base to trimming and J lost 10 bases, with 19 bases between them. Germline CDR1 and CDR2: SGHNT and YYREEE (reference sequence). DNA of the CDR3: TGTGCCAGCAGCTTGTCTCCAGGGGATGTCGAGGCGCAGTATTTT. Protein product: CASSLSPGDVEAQYF.

The V and J genes are TRBV27 and TRBJ2-1; D possibly corresponds to TRBD1 (6 bases). V lost 5 bases and J lost 7, with 12 bases in between. Germline V lookup: CDR1 MNHEY, CDR2 SMNVEV (reference sequence). This CDR3 has 13 residues. The CDR3: CASSNRVRNEQFF. DNA for the CDR3: TGTGCCAGCAGTAACAGGGTAAGGAATGAGCAGTTCTTC.